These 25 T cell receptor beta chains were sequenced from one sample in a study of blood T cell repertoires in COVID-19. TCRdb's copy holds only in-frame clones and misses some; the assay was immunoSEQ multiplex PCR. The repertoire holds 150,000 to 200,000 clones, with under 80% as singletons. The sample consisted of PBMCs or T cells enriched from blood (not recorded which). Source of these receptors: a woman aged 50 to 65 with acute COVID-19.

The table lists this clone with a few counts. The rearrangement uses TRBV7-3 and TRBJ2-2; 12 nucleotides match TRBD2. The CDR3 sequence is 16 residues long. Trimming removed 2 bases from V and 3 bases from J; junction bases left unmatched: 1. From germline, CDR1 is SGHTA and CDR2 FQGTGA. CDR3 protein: CASSLLAGGHTGELFF. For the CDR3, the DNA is TGTGCCAGCAGCTTACTAGCGGGGGGGCACACCGGGGAGCTGTTTTTT. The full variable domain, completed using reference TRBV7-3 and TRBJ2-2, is GAGVSQTPSNKVTEKGKYVELRCDPISGHTALYWYRQSLGQGPEFLIYFQGTGAADDSGLPNDRFFAVRPEGSVSTLKIQRTERGDSAVYLCASSLLAGGHTGELFFGEGSRLTVL.

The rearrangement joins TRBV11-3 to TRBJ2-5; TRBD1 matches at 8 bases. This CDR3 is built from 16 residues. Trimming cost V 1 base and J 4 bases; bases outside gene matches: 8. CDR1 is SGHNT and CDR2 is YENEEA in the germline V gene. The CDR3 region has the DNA TGTGCCAGCAGCTTAGGAACAGGGGGACCACTAGAGACCCAGTACTTC. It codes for CASSLGTGGPLETQYF.

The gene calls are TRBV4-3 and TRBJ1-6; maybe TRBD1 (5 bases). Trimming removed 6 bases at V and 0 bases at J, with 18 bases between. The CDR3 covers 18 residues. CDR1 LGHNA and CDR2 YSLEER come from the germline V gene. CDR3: CASSQQVTQSSYNSPLHF. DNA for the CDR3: TGCGCCAGCAGTCAACAGGTTACTCAAAGCTCCTATAATTCACCCCTCCACTTT.

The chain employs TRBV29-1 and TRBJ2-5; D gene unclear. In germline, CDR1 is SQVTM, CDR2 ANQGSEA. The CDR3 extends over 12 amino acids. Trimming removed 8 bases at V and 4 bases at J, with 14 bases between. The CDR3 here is CSTIQSGETQYF. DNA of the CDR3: TGCAGCACCATTCAGTCAGGAGAGACCCAGTACTTC.

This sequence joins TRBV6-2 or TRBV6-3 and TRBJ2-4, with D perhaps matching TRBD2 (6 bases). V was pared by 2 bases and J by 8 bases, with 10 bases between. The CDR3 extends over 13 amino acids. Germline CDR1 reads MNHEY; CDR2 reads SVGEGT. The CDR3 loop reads CASSYRGEDIQYF. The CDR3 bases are TGTGCCAGCAGTTACAGAGGGGAGGACATTCAGTACTTC.

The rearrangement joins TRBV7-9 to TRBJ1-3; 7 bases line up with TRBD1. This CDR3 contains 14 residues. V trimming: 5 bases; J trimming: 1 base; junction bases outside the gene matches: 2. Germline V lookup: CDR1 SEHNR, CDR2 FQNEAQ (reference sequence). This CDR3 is CASSHRGSGNTIYF. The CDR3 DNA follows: TGTGCCAGCAGCCACAGGGGTTCTGGAAACACCATATATTTT. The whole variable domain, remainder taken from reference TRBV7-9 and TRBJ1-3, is DTGVSQNPRHKITKRGQNVTFRCDPISEHNRLYWYRQTLGQGPEFLTYFQNEAQLEKSRLLSDRFSAERPKGSFSTLEIQRTEQGDSAMYLCASSHRGSGNTIYFGEGSWLTVV.

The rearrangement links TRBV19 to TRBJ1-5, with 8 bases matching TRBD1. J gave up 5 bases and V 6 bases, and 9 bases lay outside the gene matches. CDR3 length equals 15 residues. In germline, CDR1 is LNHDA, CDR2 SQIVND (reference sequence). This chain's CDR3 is CASSQTGGLHQPQHF. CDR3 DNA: TGTGCCAGTAGCCAAACAGGGGGGCTACATCAGCCCCAGCATTTT.

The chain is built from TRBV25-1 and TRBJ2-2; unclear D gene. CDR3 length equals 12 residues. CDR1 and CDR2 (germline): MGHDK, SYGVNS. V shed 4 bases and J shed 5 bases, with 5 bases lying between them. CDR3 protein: CASSAGTGELFF. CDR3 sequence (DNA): TGTGCCAGCAGTGCCGGGACCGGGGAGCTGTTTTTT.

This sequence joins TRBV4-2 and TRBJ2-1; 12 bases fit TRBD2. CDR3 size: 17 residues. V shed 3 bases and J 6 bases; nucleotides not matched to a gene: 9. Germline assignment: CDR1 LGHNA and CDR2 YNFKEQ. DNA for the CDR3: TGTGCCAGCAGCCATCATGCTAGCGGGGGGGGCGGCAATGAGCAGTTCTTC. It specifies CASSHHASGGGGNEQFF.

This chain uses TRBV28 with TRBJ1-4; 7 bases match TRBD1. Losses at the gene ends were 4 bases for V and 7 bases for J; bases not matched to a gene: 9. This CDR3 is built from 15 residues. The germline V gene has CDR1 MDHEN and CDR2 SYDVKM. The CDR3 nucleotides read TGTGCCAGCAGTTCCCTCAGGGGGGAGAGTGAAAAACTGTTTTTT. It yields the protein CASSSLRGESEKLFF.

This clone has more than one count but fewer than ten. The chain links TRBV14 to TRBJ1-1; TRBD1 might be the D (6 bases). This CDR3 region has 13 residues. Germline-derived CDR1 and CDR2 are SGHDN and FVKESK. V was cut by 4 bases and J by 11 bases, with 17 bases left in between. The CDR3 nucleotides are TGTGCCAGCAGCCGACAATCAGGGGTGTCGGCTTTCTTT. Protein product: CASSRQSGVSAFF.

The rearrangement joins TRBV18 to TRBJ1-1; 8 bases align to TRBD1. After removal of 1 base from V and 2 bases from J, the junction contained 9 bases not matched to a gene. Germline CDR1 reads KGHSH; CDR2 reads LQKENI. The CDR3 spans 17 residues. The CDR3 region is CASSPRTGSGGNTEAFF. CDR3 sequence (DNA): TGTGCCAGCTCACCACGGACAGGGAGTGGGGGTAACACTGAAGCTTTCTTT.

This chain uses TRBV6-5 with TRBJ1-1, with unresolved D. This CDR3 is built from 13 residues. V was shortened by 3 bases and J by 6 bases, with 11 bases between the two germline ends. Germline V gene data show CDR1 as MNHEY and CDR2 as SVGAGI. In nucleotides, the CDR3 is TGTGCCAGCAGTTATAAGGTTGACTCTGAAGCTTTCTTT. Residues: CASSYKVDSEAFF.

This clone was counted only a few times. The CDR3 DNA follows: TGTGCCAGCTCACCAAAAAATATGAGGACTTTAGGGACAGAGACTCAAGAGACCCAGTACTTC. Amino acid sequence: CASSPKNMRTLGTETQETQYF. The chain combines TRBV18 with TRBJ2-5; 7 bases line up with TRBD1. Germline V gives CDR1 KGHSH, CDR2 LQKENI. The CDR3 runs to 21 residues. V was pared by 2 bases and J by 2 bases, with 23 bases of the junction left unmatched.

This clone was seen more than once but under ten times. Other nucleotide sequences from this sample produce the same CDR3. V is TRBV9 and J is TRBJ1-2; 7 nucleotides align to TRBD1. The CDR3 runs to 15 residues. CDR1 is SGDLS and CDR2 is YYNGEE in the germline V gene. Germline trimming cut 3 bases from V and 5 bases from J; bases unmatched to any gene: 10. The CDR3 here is CASSGETGPRYGYTF. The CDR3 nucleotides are TGTGCCAGCAGCGGAGAGACAGGGCCTCGGTATGGCTACACCTTC.

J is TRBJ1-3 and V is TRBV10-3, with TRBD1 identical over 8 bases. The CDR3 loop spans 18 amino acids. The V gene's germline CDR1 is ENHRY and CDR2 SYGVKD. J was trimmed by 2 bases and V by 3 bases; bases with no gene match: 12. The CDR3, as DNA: TGTGCCATCAGTGATTATTACGCGTTGACAGGGGCTGGAAACACCATATATTTT. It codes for CAISDYYALTGAGNTIYF.

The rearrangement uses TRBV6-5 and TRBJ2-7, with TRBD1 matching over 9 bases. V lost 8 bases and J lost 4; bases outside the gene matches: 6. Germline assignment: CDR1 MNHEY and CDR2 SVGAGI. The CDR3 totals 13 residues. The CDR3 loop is CASARTGVYEQYV. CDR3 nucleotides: TGTGCCAGCGCTCGGACAGGGGTTTACGAGCAGTACGTC.

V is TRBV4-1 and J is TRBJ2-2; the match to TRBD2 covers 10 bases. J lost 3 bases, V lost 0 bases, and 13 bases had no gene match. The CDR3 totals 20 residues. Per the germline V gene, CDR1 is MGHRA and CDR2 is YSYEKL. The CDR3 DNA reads TGCGCCAGCAGCCAAGATCGGTGGGAGCGGGGGGGCCGAGACACCGGGGAGCTGTTTTTT. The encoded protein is CASSQDRWERGGRDTGELFF.

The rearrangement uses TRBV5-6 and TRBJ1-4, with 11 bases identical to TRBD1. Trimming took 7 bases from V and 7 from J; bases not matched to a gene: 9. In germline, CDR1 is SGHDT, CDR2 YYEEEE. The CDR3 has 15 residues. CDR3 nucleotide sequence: TGTGCCAGCGGACGGAGGGGACAGGGGGGTGAAAAACTGTTTTTT. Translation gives CASGRRGQGGEKLFF.

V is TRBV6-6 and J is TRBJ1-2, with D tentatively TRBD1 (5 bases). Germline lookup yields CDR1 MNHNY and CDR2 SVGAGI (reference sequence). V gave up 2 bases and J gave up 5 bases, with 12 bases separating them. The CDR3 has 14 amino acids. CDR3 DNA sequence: TGTGCCAGCAGTTACAGGGCAGGGTCGTATGGCTACACCTTC. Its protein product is CASSYRAGSYGYTF.

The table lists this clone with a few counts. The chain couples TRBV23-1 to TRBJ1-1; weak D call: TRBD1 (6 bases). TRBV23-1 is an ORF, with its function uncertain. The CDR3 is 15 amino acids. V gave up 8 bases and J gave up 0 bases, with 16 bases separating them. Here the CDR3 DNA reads TGCGCCAGCTTCAGGGGTAACCGCTTGAACACTGAAGCTTTCTTT. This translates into CASFRGNRLNTEAFF.

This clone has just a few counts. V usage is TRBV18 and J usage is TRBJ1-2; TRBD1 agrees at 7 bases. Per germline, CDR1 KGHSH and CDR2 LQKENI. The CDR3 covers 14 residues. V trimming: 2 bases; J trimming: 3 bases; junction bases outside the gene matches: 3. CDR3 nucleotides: TGTGCCAGCTCACCAACAGGGGAGGACTATGGCTACACCTTC. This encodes CASSPTGEDYGYTF.

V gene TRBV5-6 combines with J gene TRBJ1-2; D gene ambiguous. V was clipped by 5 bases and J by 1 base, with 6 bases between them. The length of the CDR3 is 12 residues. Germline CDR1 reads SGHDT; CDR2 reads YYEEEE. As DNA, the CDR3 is TGTGCCAGCAGTCGGAGTAACTATGGCTACACCTTC. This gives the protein CASSRSNYGYTF.

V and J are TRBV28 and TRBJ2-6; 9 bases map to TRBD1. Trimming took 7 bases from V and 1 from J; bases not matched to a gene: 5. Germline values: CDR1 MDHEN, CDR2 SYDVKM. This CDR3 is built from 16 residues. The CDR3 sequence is CASTLQGASGANVLTF. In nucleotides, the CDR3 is TGTGCCAGCACCCTACAGGGGGCGTCTGGGGCCAACGTCCTGACTTTC.

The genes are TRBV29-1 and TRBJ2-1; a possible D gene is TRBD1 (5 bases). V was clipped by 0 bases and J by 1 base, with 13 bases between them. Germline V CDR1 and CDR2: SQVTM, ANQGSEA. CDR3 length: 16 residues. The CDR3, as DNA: TGCAGCGTTGAAGATTGGTCAGGGATGTCCTACAATGAGCAGTTCTTC. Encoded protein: CSVEDWSGMSYNEQFF.